What follows are 8 T cell receptor beta chains derived from one specimen sequenced in a study of OX40 agonist ivuxolimab in advanced cancers. Clones were sequenced by immunoSEQ multiplex PCR, and TCRdb holds only the in-frame ones, with some missing. The sample lists 65,000 to 75,000 clones, about 90% occurring once. Sequenced material: CD4+ or CD8+ T cells sorted from blood, taken in a trial of the OX40 agonist ivuxolimab. These TCRs come from an adult with an advanced solid tumor such as melanoma, head and neck, liver or kidney cancer.

V gene TRBV12-5 combines with J gene TRBJ2-7; weak D call: TRBD2 (5 bases). This CDR3 spans 15 amino acids. The V end was cut by 4 bases, the J end by 0 bases, with 13 bases between. Germline CDR1 and CDR2: LGHNT and FRNRAP. The CDR3 DNA follows: TGTGCTAGTGGTTCCAACAGCGGCCTCTCCTACGAGCAGTACTTC. This codes for CASGSNSGLSYEQYF.

The genes are TRBV6-1 and TRBJ1-5; perhaps TRBD1 as D (5 bases). The CDR3 has 15 amino acids. CDR1 and CDR2 (germline): MNHNS, SASEGT. V was pared by 3 bases and J by 0 bases, with 9 bases between. The CDR3 region is CASSEAGNSNQPQHF. The CDR3 nucleotides are TGTGCCAGCAGTGAGGCAGGGAATAGCAATCAGCCCCAGCATTTT.

The chain links TRBV18 to TRBJ2-7, with D tentatively TRBD2 (6 bases). Germline assignment: CDR1 KGHSH and CDR2 LQKENI. This CDR3 has 17 amino acids. V was cut by 2 bases and J by 1 base, with 18 bases left in between. This CDR3 reads CASSPITLASESYEQYF. The CDR3 DNA reads TGTGCCAGCTCACCAATTACATTGGCTAGCGAGTCCTACGAGCAGTACTTC.

This chain links TRBV30 with TRBJ2-3, with D unresolved. Germline V gene data show CDR1 as GTSNPN and CDR2 as SVGIG (reference sequence). V lost 0 bases, J lost 9 bases, and 13 bases lay in between. The CDR3 is 13 residues long. CDR3 DNA: TGTGCCTGGAGTGTACCCCCTGCCGGGACGCAGTATTTT. This codes for CAWSVPPAGTQYF.

V usage is TRBV7-6 and J usage is TRBJ2-2; no definite D call. The CDR3 totals 15 residues. CDR1 and CDR2 (germline): SGHVS, FNYEAQ. Trimming removed 2 bases at V and 1 base at J, with 8 bases between. The CDR3 loop is CASSLQTQNTGELFF. The CDR3 nucleotides read TGTGCCAGCAGCTTACAGACACAGAACACCGGGGAGCTGTTTTTT.

J is TRBJ1-1 and V is TRBV5-1; D ambiguous. The germline V gene has CDR1 SGHRS and CDR2 YFSETQ. With 1 base removed from V and 0 bases from J, the gap between germline ends came to 13 bases. The CDR3 spans 16 residues. CDR3 DNA: TGCGCCAGCAGCTTGACGGGAGGAAGGATGAACACTGAAGCTTTCTTT. Translated: CASSLTGGRMNTEAFF.

This clone was counted once. In DNA form, the CDR3 reads TGTGCCAGCAGTTTATCACGGGGCTCCTACGAGCAGTACTTC. Translating gives CASSLSRGSYEQYF. This chain connects TRBV27 to TRBJ2-7, with a tentative D call TRBD2 (5 bases). Trimming pared 0 bases from V and 0 bases from J, leaving 6 bases between. Germline-derived CDR1 and CDR2 are MNHEY and SMNVEV (reference sequence). The CDR3 spans 14 residues.

The V call is TRBV2, the J call TRBJ2-3; 10 bases are a match to TRBD2. This CDR3 comprises 15 residues. Losses at the gene ends were 5 bases for V and 1 base for J; bases not matched to a gene: 3. Germline CDR1 reads SNHLY; CDR2 reads FYNNEI. CDR3 sequence: CASSLGTSGTDTQYF. As DNA, the CDR3 is TGTGCCAGCAGTCTGGGGACTAGCGGCACAGATACGCAGTATTTT. The complete variable domain, with remaining parts taken from reference TRBV2 and TRBJ2-3, reads EPEVTQTPSHQVTQMGQEVILRCVPISNHLYFYWYRQILGQKVEFLVSFYNNEISEKSEIFDDQFSVERPDGSNFTLKIRSTKLEDSAMYFCASSLGTSGTDTQYFGPGTRLTVL.